The 15 T cell receptor beta chains given below trace back to one sample, sequenced in a study of regulatory T cells in long-lasting Graves disease (dated by TCRdb to the early 2020s). The sample's time point label, in plain terms: persistent/refractory GD, antithyroid drugs over 5 years with positive TRAb. RNA was extracted from PBMCs in TRIzol for both TCR sequencing and RNA sequencing. Libraries were made using multiplex PCR. Sequencer: Illumina HiSeq 4000. To build TCR beta libraries, CDR3 regions were amplified by Arm-PCR using iRepertoire HTBI primers. TCRdb's own reprocessing of the public reads used fastp at Q25 and MiXCR and kept productive beta chains. Here each entry gathers all rows of one CDR3 protein and keeps the most common genes and DNA. The table for this sample lists about 420,000 distinct CDR3 sequences; around a quarter of them were counted only once. Of the sample, roughly 30% falls within the top ten clones.

The starting material was peripheral blood mononuclear cells (PBMCs), obtained when the disease was refractory, from a patient treated with antithyroid drugs. These receptors originate from a female donor with Graves disease.

This clonotype occurred many times. This sequence joins TRBV27 and TRBJ1-1, with TRBD1 matching over 7 bases. The CDR3 runs 15 residues. With 5 bases clipped from V and 5 bases from J, the junction kept 11 bases outside the gene matches. The V gene's germline CDR1 is MNHEY and CDR2 SMNVEV (reference sequence). This CDR3 is CASSIVNRGITEAFF. The CDR3 DNA follows: TGTGCCAGCAGTATCGTAAACAGGGGTATTACTGAAGCTTTCTTT.

The J gene is TRBJ1-2, the V gene TRBV6-7, with a tentative D call TRBD1 (6 bases). TRBV6-7 is sorted into the ORF group, with uncertain function. The length of the CDR3 is 17 residues. V was clipped by 10 bases and J by 4 bases, with 28 bases between them. CDR3 sequence reads: CANTHHEGKDRIYGYTF. The CDR3 DNA follows: TGTGCCAACACCCACCACGAGGGGAAAGACAGGATCTATGGCTACACCTTC.

The chain is built from TRBV7-9 and TRBJ2-7; 11 bases line up with TRBD2. The V gene end was trimmed by 3 bases and the J gene end by 2 bases; junction bases not matched to a gene: 12. The germline CDR1 and CDR2 sequences are SEHNR and FQNEAQ (reference sequence). The CDR3 has 18 residues. CDR3: CASSLGPRTSGFAYEQYF. CDR3 nucleotide sequence: TGTGCCAGCAGCTTGGGGCCCCGGACTAGCGGGTTTGCCTACGAGCAGTACTTC.

This clonotype came up a few times. This chain links TRBV3-1 with TRBJ1-1; D is unclear. Germline V lookup: CDR1 LGHDT, CDR2 YNNKEL (reference sequence). V lost 4 bases, J lost 2 bases, and 14 bases lay in between. The length of the CDR3 is 15 residues. The CDR3 DNA follows: TGTGCCAGCAGCCCCCCGCTGGCCTATAACACTGAAGCTTTCTTT. Its protein product is CASSPPLAYNTEAFF.

This clonotype showed up just a few times. The chain links TRBV2 to TRBJ1-1; 7 bases map to TRBD1. Unmatched junction bases numbered 8, after V lost 4 bases and J lost 0 bases. Germline CDR1 is SNHLY and CDR2 is FYNNEI. The CDR3 is 16 residues long. CDR3 loop: CASSGFQGQMNTEAFF. DNA for the CDR3: TGTGCCAGCAGTGGCTTCCAGGGACAGATGAACACTGAAGCTTTCTTT.

This rearrangement joins TRBV29-1 to TRBJ1-4; TRBD1 is a possible D gene (6 bases). Trimming removed 1 base from V and 5 bases from J, with 8 bases in between. Germline CDR1 SQVTM, CDR2 ANQGSEA. CDR3 length equals 13 residues. CDR3 region: CSVEGRGNEKLFF. CDR3 sequence (DNA): TGCAGCGTTGAAGGCAGGGGCAATGAAAAACTGTTTTTT.

This clonotype was found once. Given a much more abundant clone one base away, this may be a read error. The chain couples TRBV11-2 to TRBJ2-7; 9 bases agree with TRBD2. The germline CDR1 and CDR2 sequences are SGHAT and FQNNGV. Trimming at V came to 1 base and at J to 5 bases, leaving 15 bases not matched to a gene. The CDR3 spans 18 residues. The CDR3 reads CASSLVTLGLAYTHEQYF. CDR3 DNA: TGTGCCAGCAGCTTAGTAACGCTTGGACTAGCGTATACCCACGAGCAGTACTTC.

The CDR3 spells CASSQDLTRRQETQYF. The CDR3 DNA reads TGTGCCAGCAGCCAAGATCTAACAAGAAGACAAGAGACCCAGTACTTC. The chain joins TRBV14 to TRBJ2-5; D not resolved. The CDR3 is 16 amino acids. CDR1 and CDR2 from the germline V gene are SGHDN and FVKESK. V lost 0 bases, J lost 2 bases, and 13 bases lay in between.

This clonotype occurred a few times. The chain recombines TRBV20-1 with TRBJ2-4; 11 nucleotides match TRBD1. The junction had 6 bases not matched to a gene; V was cut back by 6 bases and J by 2 bases. This CDR3 spans 15 amino acids. Per the germline V gene, CDR1 is DFQATT and CDR2 is SNEGSKA (reference sequence). Here the CDR3 DNA reads TGCAGTGCAACCGGGACAGGGGGGACCAAAAACATTCAGTACTTC. Its translation is CSATGTGGTKNIQYF.

This clonotype was seen a few times. V is TRBV29-1 and J is TRBJ1-2, with 7 bases fitting TRBD1. The germline V gene encodes CDR1 SQVTM and CDR2 ANQGSEA. With 4 bases clipped from V and 3 bases from J, the junction kept 5 bases outside the gene matches. The CDR3 consists of 13 residues. The CDR3 protein is CSVVGGQYYGYTF. CDR3 bases: TGCAGCGTTGTGGGGGGACAGTACTATGGCTACACCTTC.

In nucleotides, the CDR3 is TGTGCCAGCAGTAAACAGGGGGGCGGGTATGAGCAGTTCTTC. Translation gives CASSKQGGGYEQFF. This chain connects TRBV28 to TRBJ2-1; TRBD1 matches 8 bases. Germline-derived CDR1 and CDR2 are MDHEN and SYDVKM. Trimming cost V 5 bases and J 8 bases; bases outside gene matches: 8. The CDR3 runs 14 residues.

The chain carries TRBV3-1 and TRBJ1-2, with D tentatively TRBD1 (6 bases). There are 12 residues in the CDR3. Between the trimmed V and J ends, which lost 5 bases and 8 bases, there was a span of 12 bases. CDR1 and CDR2 from the germline V gene are LGHDT and YNNKEL (reference sequence). CDR3 DNA sequence: TGTGCCAGCAGCTCACAGGGAATAGGCTACACCTTC. Encoded protein: CASSSQGIGYTF.

This clonotype has at least ten counts. V usage is TRBV28 and J usage is TRBJ1-1, with TRBD1 as a possible D gene (5 bases). Trimming left V 7 bases short and J 0 bases short, with 12 bases between. Germline V CDR1 and CDR2: MDHEN, SYDVKM. This CDR3 spans 14 amino acids. In DNA, the CDR3 is TGTGCCAGCAAACGGGACGGGATGAACACTGAAGCTTTCTTT. This translates into CASKRDGMNTEAFF.

The table lists this clonotype with a few counts. The chain links TRBV14 to TRBJ2-7; 12 bases match TRBD2. This CDR3 region has 15 residues. CDR1 and CDR2 (germline): SGHDN, FVKESK. V dropped 4 bases and J dropped 3; count of bases not matched to a gene: 4. The CDR3 nucleotides are TGTGCCAGCAGCCCCGGACTAGCGGGACTCTACGAGCAGTACTTC. This codes for CASSPGLAGLYEQYF. Together with reference TRBV14 and TRBJ2-7, the CDR3 gives the full variable domain: EAGVTQFPSHSVIEKGQTVTLRCDPISGHDNLYWYRRVMGKEIKFLLHFVKESKQDESGMPNNRFLAERTGGTYSTLKVQPAELEDSGVYFCASSPGLAGLYEQYFGPGTRLTVT.

This clonotype has just one count. The chain carries TRBV6-1 and TRBJ1-1; D is possibly TRBD1 (6 bases). V lost 6 bases and J 2 bases, leaving 19 bases between the germline ends. The CDR3 has 16 amino acids. Germline V lookup: CDR1 MNHNS, CDR2 SASEGT. The chain's CDR3 is CASSIAGTTLNTEAFF. The CDR3 bases are TGTGCCAGCAGCATAGCCGGGACAACTCTTAACACTGAAGCTTTCTTT.